This TCR beta chain was retrieved from a study of blood T cell repertoires in COVID-19 (dated by TCRdb to 2018 to 2020). Background for the entire study: Samples from collaborators originated in the United States, Italy and Spain and spanned both the acute and convalescent phases of COVID-19. Sample metadata almost always included a de-identified subject ID, COVID-19 status, age in years and sex. Where HLA class I and class II types were available, the types were taken from metadata supplied by the sample provider, not from assay-based typing. Samples were obtained from the ongoing ImmuneRACE study (first 160 participants) and from some 1,200 subjects provided by 6 global collaborators. The material from the prospective study consisted of cDNA or gDNA derived from T cells, B-cell-depleted T cells, or PBMCs. The repertoires were released in a freely available public database intended as a resource for research on the immune response to SARS-CoV-2. The dataset comprised deeply sampled blood TCRbeta repertoires from subjects exposed to, actively infected with, or recovered from COVID-19.

For CDR1 and CDR2, the germline V gene lists SNHLY and FYNNEI. V and J are truncated by 6 bases and 1 base respectively, leaving an intervening sequence of 12 bases. The CDR3 runs 14 residues from the cysteine to the phenylalanine. The kept DNA is CDR3 alone, 42 bases in frame from the first base. Turning to this clone: The specificity of this receptor is unknown. One base away there is no much larger clone; base qualities are not given.

Participants in the prospective study were enrolled through a virtual design, were aged about 18 to 90 years, and lived in fewer than 30 United States geographic areas. In the prospective study, cohorts were assigned on the basis of participant-reported clinical history obtained from a screening survey and a study questionnaire. ImmuneRACE Cohort 3 recovered participants were defined by two consecutive negative NP/OP PCR tests, healthcare professional clearance, or symptom resolution. In the prospective study, mobile phlebotomists collected whole blood, serum and a nasopharyngeal or oropharyngeal swab from each participant. Additional blood draws and questionnaires over an approximately two-month period could optionally be provided by prospective study participants. Before DNA extraction, blood samples from the prospective study were shipped at room temperature or frozen. The immunoSEQ Assay, a bias-controlled multiplex PCR, was used to amplify TCRbeta CDR3 regions from genomic DNA. As for the authors' bioinformatics: The number of nucleated cells in each sample was estimated by amplification of reference gene primers within the assay. Sequence reads were collapsed and filtered to measure the absolute abundance of every unique TCRbeta CDR3 rearrangement. Productive Simpson clonality was computed per sample as the square root of Simpson's diversity index over productive rearrangements. TCRdb provides this immuneACCESS table in a form limited to in-frame rearrangements. Some clones are lacking; in checked studies, under half of them reflect an unresolved V gene, and why the rest are absent is not known. V, J and clone size are those of that table, while D and trimming were read from the DNA. Within this sample are around 130,000 clones, with around 88% of them counted one time only. The leading ten clones occupy around 2.3% of the sample.

What the work shows at the level of the full study, not this receptor alone: The quantity of clinical and demographic metadata differed by source and by participant and was supplied without curation.

The sample comprised PBMCs or T cells enriched from blood (not recorded which). The V and J segments used are TRBV2 and TRBJ1-1, with the D gene not clear enough to name. This receptor was obtained from a woman in her forties or fifties who had recovered from COVID-19. The sequenced DNA: TGTGCCAGCAGGGCCACCGGAGCGAACACTGAAGCTTTCTTT. It is translated as CASRATGANTEAFF.